The 7 T cell receptor beta chains below all came from one sample that was sequenced in a study of blood T cell repertoires in COVID-19. TCRdb's copy holds only in-frame clones and misses some; the assay was immunoSEQ multiplex PCR. Of about 190,000 clones listed, roughly 84% are singletons. Material: PBMCs or T cells enriched from blood (not recorded which). Receptors were obtained from a woman younger than 45 who had recovered from COVID-19.

The CDR3 loop is CASSPGTSGNGADTQYF. CDR3 DNA sequence: TGTGCCAGTAGTCCCGGGACTAGCGGTAACGGGGCAGATACGCAGTATTTT. V and J are TRBV19 and TRBJ2-3, with TRBD2 matching 11 bases. Germline assignment: CDR1 LNHDA and CDR2 SQIVND (reference sequence). This CDR3 contains 17 residues. The junction had 11 bases not matched to a gene; V was cut back by 5 bases and J by 4 bases.

The chain joins TRBV18 to TRBJ1-2; the match to TRBD1 covers 12 bases. Per the germline V gene, CDR1 is KGHSH and CDR2 is LQKENI. Trimming cost V 3 bases and J 7 bases; bases outside gene matches: 3. The CDR3 runs 14 residues. The CDR3 DNA sequence: TGTGCCAGCTCACCGGGGACAGGGGGCTCTGGCTACACCTTC. Its protein is CASSPGTGGSGYTF.

This rearrangement joins TRBV28 to TRBJ2-7; the match to TRBD1 covers 9 bases. CDR1 and CDR2 from the germline V gene are MDHEN and SYDVKM. The CDR3 has 15 residues. The J segment lost 3 bases and the V segment lost 6 bases, leaving 9 bases of the junction unmatched. For the CDR3, the DNA is TGTGCCAGCAGCTTACCGGGACAGGGCTACTACGAGCAGTACTTC. Translation: CASSLPGQGYYEQYF.

The chain carries TRBV11-3 and TRBJ2-5, with D unclear. V was shortened by 5 bases and J by 2 bases, with 6 bases between the two germline ends. The V gene's germline CDR1 is SGHNT and CDR2 YENEEA. This CDR3 region has 12 residues. This chain's CDR3 is CASSPGQETQYF. The DNA of the CDR3 is TGTGCCAGCAGCCCCGGGCAAGAGACCCAGTACTTC.

The chain couples TRBV4-1 to TRBJ2-5; D is unresolved. CDR1 and CDR2 from the germline V gene are MGHRA and YSYEKL. The CDR3 totals 14 residues. V lost 0 bases and J 5 bases, leaving 10 bases between the germline ends. The CDR3: CASSQDGVTETQYF. As DNA, the CDR3 is TGCGCCAGCAGCCAAGACGGTGTTACGGAGACCCAGTACTTC.

This sequence joins TRBV28 and TRBJ2-2; D remains ambiguous. The CDR3 totals 17 residues. The germline gives CDR1 MDHEN, CDR2 SYDVKM. V dropped 1 base and J dropped 5 bases, with 17 bases sitting between them. This CDR3 reads CASSLLVGLGATGELFF. CDR3 DNA sequence: TGTGCCAGCAGTTTATTGGTGGGCTTAGGTGCTACCGGGGAGCTGTTTTTT.

V usage is TRBV5-1 and J usage is TRBJ2-5, with a possible D match to TRBD2 (6 bases). V was clipped by 4 bases and J by 2 bases, with 18 bases between them. The CDR3 spans 16 residues. Germline V gives CDR1 SGHRS, CDR2 YFSETQ. The CDR3 region has the DNA TGCGCCAGCAGCCCAAGACCGAAAAGCGGGCAAGAGACCCAGTACTTC. Its protein product is CASSPRPKSGQETQYF. Full variable domain (rest looked up from reference TRBV5-1 and TRBJ2-5): KAGVTQTPRYLIKTRGQQVTLSCSPISGHRSVSWYQQTPGQGLQFLFEYFSETQRNKGNFPGRFSGRQFSNSRSEMNVSTLELGDSALYLCASSPRPKSGQETQYFGPGTRLLVL.